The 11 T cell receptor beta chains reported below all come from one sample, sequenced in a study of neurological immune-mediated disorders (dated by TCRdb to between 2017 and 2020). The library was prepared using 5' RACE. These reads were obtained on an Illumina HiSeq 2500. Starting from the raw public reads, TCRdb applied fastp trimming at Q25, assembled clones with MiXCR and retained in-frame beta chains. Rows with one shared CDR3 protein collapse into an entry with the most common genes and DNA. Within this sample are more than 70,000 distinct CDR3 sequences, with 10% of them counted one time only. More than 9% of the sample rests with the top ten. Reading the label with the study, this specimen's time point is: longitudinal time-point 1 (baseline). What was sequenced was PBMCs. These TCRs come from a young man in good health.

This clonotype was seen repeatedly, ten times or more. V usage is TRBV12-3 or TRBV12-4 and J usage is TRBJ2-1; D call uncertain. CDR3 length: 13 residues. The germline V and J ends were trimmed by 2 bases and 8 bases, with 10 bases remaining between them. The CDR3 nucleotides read TGTGCCAGCAGTTTAAGCCCGAGGTATGAGCAGTTCTTC. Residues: CASSLSPRYEQFF.

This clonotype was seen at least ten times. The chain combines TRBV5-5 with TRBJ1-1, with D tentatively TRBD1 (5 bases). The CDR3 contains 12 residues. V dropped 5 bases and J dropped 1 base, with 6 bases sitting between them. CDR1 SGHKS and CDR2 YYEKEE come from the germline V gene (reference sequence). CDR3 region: CASRTANTEAFF. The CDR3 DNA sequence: TGTGCCAGCAGGACAGCGAACACTGAAGCTTTCTTT.

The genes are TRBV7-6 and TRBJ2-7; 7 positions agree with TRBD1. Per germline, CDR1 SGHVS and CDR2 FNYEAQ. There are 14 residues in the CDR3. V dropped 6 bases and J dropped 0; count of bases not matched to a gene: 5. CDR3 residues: CASSTGTASYEQYF. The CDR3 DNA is TGTGCCAGCAGTACCGGGACAGCCTCCTACGAGCAGTACTTC.

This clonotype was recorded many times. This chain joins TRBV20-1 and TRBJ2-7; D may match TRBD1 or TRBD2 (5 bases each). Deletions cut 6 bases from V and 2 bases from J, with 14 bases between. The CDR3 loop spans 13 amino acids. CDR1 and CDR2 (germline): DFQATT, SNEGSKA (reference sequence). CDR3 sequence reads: CSASFRGAYEQYF. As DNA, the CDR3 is TGCAGTGCGAGTTTCCGGGGCGCCTACGAGCAGTACTTC.

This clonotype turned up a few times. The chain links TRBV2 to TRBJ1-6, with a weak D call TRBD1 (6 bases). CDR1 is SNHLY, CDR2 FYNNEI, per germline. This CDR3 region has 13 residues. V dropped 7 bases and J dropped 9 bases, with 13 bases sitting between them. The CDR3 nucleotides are TGTGCCAGCACAGGGGATAGTTTTTCACCCCTCCACTTT. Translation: CASTGDSFSPLHF.

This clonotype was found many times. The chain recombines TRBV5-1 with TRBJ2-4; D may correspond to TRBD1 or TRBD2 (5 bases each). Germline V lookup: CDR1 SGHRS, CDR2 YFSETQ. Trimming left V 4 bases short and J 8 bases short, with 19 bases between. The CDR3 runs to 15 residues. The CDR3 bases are TGCGCCAGCAGCGCCTCGAGTGGGACCTGGGACATTCAGTACTTC. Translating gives CASSASSGTWDIQYF. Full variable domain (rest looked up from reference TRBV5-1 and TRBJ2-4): KAGVTQTPRYLIKTRGQQVTLSCSPISGHRSVSWYQQTPGQGLQFLFEYFSETQRNKGNFPGRFSGRQFSNSRSEMNVSTLELGDSALYLCASSASSGTWDIQYFGAGTRLSVL.

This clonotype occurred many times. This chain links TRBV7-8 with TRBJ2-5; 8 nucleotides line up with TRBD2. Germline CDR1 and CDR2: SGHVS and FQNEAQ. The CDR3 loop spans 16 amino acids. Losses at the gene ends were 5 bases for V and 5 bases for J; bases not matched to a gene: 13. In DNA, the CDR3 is TGTGCCAGCAGCCCCCGTGGCGGACTAGCTCTGGAGACCCAGTACTTC. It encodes CASSPRGGLALETQYF.

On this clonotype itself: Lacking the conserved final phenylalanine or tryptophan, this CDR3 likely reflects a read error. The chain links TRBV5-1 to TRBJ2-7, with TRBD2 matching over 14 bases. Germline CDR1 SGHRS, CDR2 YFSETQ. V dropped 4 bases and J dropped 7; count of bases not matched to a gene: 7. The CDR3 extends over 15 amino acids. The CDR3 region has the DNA TGCGCCAGCAGCGAGGGACTAGCGGGAGTGTATGAGCAGTACTTA. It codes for CASSEGLAGVYEQYL.

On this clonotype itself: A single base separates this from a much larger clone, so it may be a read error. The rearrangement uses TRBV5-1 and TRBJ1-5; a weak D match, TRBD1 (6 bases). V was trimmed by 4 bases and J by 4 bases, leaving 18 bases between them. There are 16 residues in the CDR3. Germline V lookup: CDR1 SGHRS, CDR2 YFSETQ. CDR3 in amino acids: CASSPGHGPSNQPQHF. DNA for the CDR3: TGCGCCAGCAGCCCGGGACATGGCCCTTCAAATCAGCCCCAGCATTTT.

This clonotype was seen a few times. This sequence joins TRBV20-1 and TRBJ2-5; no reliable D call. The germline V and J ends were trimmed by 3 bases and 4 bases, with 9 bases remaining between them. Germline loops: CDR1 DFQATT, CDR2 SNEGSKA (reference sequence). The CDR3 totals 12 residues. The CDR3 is CSARLTGETQYF. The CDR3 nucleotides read TGCAGTGCTAGGCTAACGGGAGAGACCCAGTACTTC.

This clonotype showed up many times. This chain's CDR3 is CASAQGLNTEAFF. The CDR3 DNA reads as TGTGCCAGCGCACAGGGGTTGAACACTGAAGCTTTCTTT. The chain joins TRBV7-9 to TRBJ1-1; TRBD1 matches at 7 bases. With V trimmed by 8 bases and J by 0 bases, 3 bases remained unmatched. Germline CDR1 SEHNR, CDR2 FQNEAQ (reference sequence). The CDR3 is 13 residues long. The complete variable domain, with remaining parts taken from reference TRBV7-9 and TRBJ1-1, reads DTGVSQNPRHKITKRGQNVTFRCDPISEHNRLYWYRQTLGQGPEFLTYFQNEAQLEKSRLLSDRFSAERPKGSFSTLEIQRTEQGDSAMYLCASAQGLNTEAFFGQGTRLTVV.